These 15 T cell receptor beta chains were sequenced from one sample in a study of early T cells in non-severe SARS-CoV-2 infection. Using its own MiXCR run on the 5' RACE reads, TCRdb lists one record per CDR3 protein. The data show tens of thousands of distinct CDR3 sequences, 4% to 5.5% seen once. The sequencing sample was made of whole blood. These receptors were collected from an adult who was a healthcare worker with PCR-confirmed SARS-CoV-2 infection or an uninfected control (not recorded which).

This clonotype qualifies as medium-sized (0.01 to 0.1%). The chain couples TRBV29-1 to TRBJ2-3, with D hard to call. Germline CDR1 and CDR2: SQVTM and ANQGSEA. Trimming removed 7 bases from V and 6 bases from J, with 11 bases in between. This CDR3 spans 11 amino acids. For the CDR3, the DNA is TGCAGCGCTGGGATTGGGGATACGCAGTATTTT. Translation: CSAGIGDTQYF.

This clonotype was seen ten or more times. This rearrangement joins TRBV29-1 to TRBJ1-4; 7 bases are a match to TRBD1. Germline assignment: CDR1 SQVTM and CDR2 ANQGSEA. The CDR3 is made up of 11 amino acids. J gave up 7 bases and V 8 bases, and 4 bases lay outside the gene matches. The CDR3 is CSLTGVEKLFF. Written as DNA, the CDR3 is TGCAGCCTAACAGGGGTTGAAAAACTGTTTTTT.

This clonotype was seen repeatedly, ten times or more. This chain joins TRBV20-1 and TRBJ1-1, with 8 bases identical to TRBD1. After removal of 3 bases from V and 0 bases from J, the junction contained 6 bases not matched to a gene. The CDR3 sequence is 15 residues long. Germline CDR1 is DFQATT and CDR2 is SNEGSKA (reference sequence). For the CDR3, the DNA is TGCAGTGCTAGCCCGGACAGGGCCATGAACACTGAAGCTTTCTTT. It translates to CSASPDRAMNTEAFF.

This clonotype showed up many times. V is TRBV19 and J is TRBJ2-2, with 7 nucleotides matching TRBD1. Trimming removed 6 bases from V and 0 bases from J; junction bases left unmatched: 10. CDR1 and CDR2 (germline): LNHDA, SQIVND (reference sequence). The CDR3 runs 17 residues. The chain's CDR3 is CASSHDRGQPNTGELFF. CDR3 sequence (DNA): TGTGCCAGTAGCCATGACCGGGGACAGCCGAACACCGGGGAGCTGTTTTTT. The whole variable domain, remainder taken from reference TRBV19 and TRBJ2-2, is DGGITQSPKYLFRKEGQNVTLSCEQNLNHDAMYWYRQDPGQGLRLIYYSQIVNDFQKGDIAEGYSVSREKKESFPLTVTSAQKNPTAFYLCASSHDRGQPNTGELFFGEGSRLTVL.

This clonotype has ten or more counts. The V call is TRBV12-3 or TRBV12-4, the J call TRBJ2-7, with 8 positions matching TRBD2. This CDR3 contains 14 residues. J lost 5 bases, V lost 3 bases, and 6 bases had no gene match. The chain's CDR3 is CASSFTGGPHEQYF. For the CDR3, the DNA is TGTGCCAGCAGTTTTACGGGAGGGCCCCACGAGCAGTACTTC.

This clonotype was seen many times. V is TRBV29-1 and J is TRBJ2-7; no clear D. The length of the CDR3 is 12 residues. V lost 4 bases and J 7 bases, leaving 14 bases between the germline ends. Germline V lookup: CDR1 SQVTM, CDR2 ANQGSEA. This CDR3 reads CSVAFGVREQYF. The DNA for the CDR3 is TGCAGCGTTGCTTTCGGTGTTCGTGAGCAGTACTTC.

This clonotype was seen many times. The CDR3 DNA is TGTGCCAGTAGTATGACAGGGGGCTATGAGCAGTTCTTC. This translates into CASSMTGGYEQFF. This rearrangement joins TRBV19 to TRBJ2-1; TRBD1 matches at 10 bases. Trimming cost V 3 bases and J 8 bases; bases outside gene matches: 1. The CDR3 runs 13 residues. Germline V gives CDR1 LNHDA, CDR2 SQIVND (reference sequence).

This clonotype was recorded at least ten times. The chain employs TRBV30 and TRBJ2-1; D could derive from TRBD1 or TRBD2 (5 bases each). Between the trimmed V and J ends, which lost 0 bases and 4 bases, there was a span of 13 bases. The CDR3 covers 15 residues. Germline CDR1 GTSNPN, CDR2 SVGIG (reference sequence). The CDR3 DNA reads as TGTGCCTGGAGTGTGGGGGTCAATTCTTACAATGAGCAGTTCTTC. This sequence encodes CAWSVGVNSYNEQFF.

This clonotype has a single count. For the CDR3, the DNA is TGTGCCAGCAGCTTAGAAGTCACTGAGCAGTTCTTC. Protein: CASSLEVTEQFF. This chain joins TRBV7-9 and TRBJ2-1; no definite D call. The CDR3 loop spans 12 amino acids. Germline CDR1 and CDR2: SEHNR and FQNEAQ (reference sequence). V lost 1 base to trimming and J lost 9 bases, with 7 bases between them.

In this sample, this clonotype turned up many times. The J gene is TRBJ1-1, the V gene TRBV2; maybe TRBD1 (6 bases). V shed 7 bases and J shed 4 bases, with 10 bases lying between them. CDR3 length equals 12 residues. Germline V CDR1 and CDR2: SNHLY, FYNNEI. CDR3 DNA: TGTGCCAGCATTGAGGACAGCACTGAAGCTTTCTTT. As protein: CASIEDSTEAFF.

The J gene is TRBJ2-4, the V gene TRBV7-2; D perhaps matches TRBD1 (5 bases). This CDR3 is built from 16 residues. The germline CDR1 and CDR2 sequences are SGHTA and FQGNSA. With 1 base removed from V and 0 bases from J, the gap between germline ends came to 10 bases. The CDR3 is CASSLGTFLAKNIQYF. CDR3 nucleotides: TGTGCCAGCAGCTTAGGGACATTCCTAGCCAAAAACATTCAGTACTTC.

This clonotype was seen at least ten times. The gene calls are TRBV12-3 or TRBV12-4 and TRBJ1-2; no clear D gene. CDR3 size: 15 residues. V gave up 5 bases and J gave up 4 bases, with 17 bases separating them. CDR3 region: CASSPGRAWGYGYTF. The CDR3 DNA sequence: TGTGCCAGCAGTCCCGGGAGGGCCTGGGGCTATGGCTACACCTTC.

This clonotype came up many times. The gene calls are TRBV20-1 and TRBJ2-4, with TRBD2 identical over 9 bases. The J segment lost 5 bases and the V segment lost 2 bases, leaving 7 bases of the junction unmatched. Germline CDR1 DFQATT, CDR2 SNEGSKA (reference sequence). The CDR3 runs 15 residues. The CDR3 spells CSARLAGRGQNIQYF. CDR3 bases: TGCAGTGCTAGACTAGCGGGGAGGGGGCAAAACATTCAGTACTTC.

This clonotype was seen a few times. The J gene is TRBJ2-1, the V gene TRBV3-1, with a possible D match to TRBD1 (8 bases). Germline lookup yields CDR1 LGHDT and CDR2 YNNKEL (reference sequence). This CDR3 has 14 residues. Trimming took off 4 bases at V and 8 bases at J, with 15 bases between the two ends. The CDR3 loop is CASSPRQGRDEQFF. In DNA, the CDR3 is TGTGCCAGCAGCCCCCGACAGGGGAGGGATGAGCAGTTCTTC.

This clonotype was seen ten or more times. This sequence joins TRBV29-1 and TRBJ1-4; 9 bases are shared with TRBD1. J lost 0 bases, V lost 1 base, and 6 bases had no gene match. The length of the CDR3 is 17 residues. Germline V gene lookup returns CDR1 SQVTM and CDR2 ANQGSEA. DNA for the CDR3: TGCAGCGTTGAAGCGTGGGACAGGGAATCAACTAATGAAAAACTGTTTTTT. It translates to CSVEAWDRESTNEKLFF.